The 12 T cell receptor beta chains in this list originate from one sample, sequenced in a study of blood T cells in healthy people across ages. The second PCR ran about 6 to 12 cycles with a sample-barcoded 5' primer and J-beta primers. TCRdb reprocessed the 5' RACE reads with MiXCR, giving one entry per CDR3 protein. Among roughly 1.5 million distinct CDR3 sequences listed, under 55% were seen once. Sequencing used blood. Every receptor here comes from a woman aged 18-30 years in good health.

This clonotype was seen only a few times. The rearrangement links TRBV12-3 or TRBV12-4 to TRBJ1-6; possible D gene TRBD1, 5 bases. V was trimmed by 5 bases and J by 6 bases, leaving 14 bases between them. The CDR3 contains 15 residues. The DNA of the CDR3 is TGTGCCAGCAGTACGAGGGGAGCCCTTAATTCACCCCTCCACTTT. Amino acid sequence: CASSTRGALNSPLHF.

The CDR3 bases are TGCGCCAGCAGCCTCCGGTATAATGAGCAGTACTTC. Protein product: CASSLRYNEQYF. The rearrangement uses TRBV4-3 and TRBJ2-7, with D unresolved. The CDR3 covers 12 residues. Germline-derived CDR1 and CDR2 are LGHNA and YSLEER. The ends were cut back, 4 bases at V and 7 bases at J, with 11 bases in the middle.

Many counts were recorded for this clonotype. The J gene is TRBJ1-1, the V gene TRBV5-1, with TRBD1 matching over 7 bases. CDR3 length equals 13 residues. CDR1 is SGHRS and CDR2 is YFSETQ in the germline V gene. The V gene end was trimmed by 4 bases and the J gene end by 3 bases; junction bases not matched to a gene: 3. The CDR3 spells CASSQQGDTEAFF. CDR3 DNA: TGCGCCAGCAGCCAGCAGGGGGACACTGAAGCTTTCTTT.

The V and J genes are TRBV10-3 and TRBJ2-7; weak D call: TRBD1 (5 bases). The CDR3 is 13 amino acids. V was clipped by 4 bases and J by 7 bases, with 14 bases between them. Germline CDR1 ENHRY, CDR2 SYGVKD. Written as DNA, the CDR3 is TGTGCCATCAGTGTTGAACCGGCAGGGGAGCAGTACTTC. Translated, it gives CAISVEPAGEQYF.

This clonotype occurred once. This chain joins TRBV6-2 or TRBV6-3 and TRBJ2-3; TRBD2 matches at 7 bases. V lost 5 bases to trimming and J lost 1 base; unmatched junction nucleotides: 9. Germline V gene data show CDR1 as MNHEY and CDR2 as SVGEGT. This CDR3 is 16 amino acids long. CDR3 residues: CASSDPGGEGTDTQYF. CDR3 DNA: TGTGCCAGCAGTGACCCGGGGGGAGAGGGCACAGATACGCAGTATTTT.

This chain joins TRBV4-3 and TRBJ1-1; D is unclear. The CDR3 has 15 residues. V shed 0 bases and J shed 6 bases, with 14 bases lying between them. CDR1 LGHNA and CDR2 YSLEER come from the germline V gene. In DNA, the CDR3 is TGCGCCAGCAGCCAAGATTTTCGGGGTGGAGCTGAAGCTTTCTTT. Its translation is CASSQDFRGGAEAFF.

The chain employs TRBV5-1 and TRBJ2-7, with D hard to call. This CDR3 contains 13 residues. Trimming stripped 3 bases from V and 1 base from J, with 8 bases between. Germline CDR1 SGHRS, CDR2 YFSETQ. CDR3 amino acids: CASSWARSYEQYF. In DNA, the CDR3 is TGCGCCAGCAGCTGGGCCAGATCCTACGAGCAGTACTTC.

The CDR3 DNA follows: TGTGCCAGCATGCCCCGGGGTGCGGGGAAAGAGACCCAGTACTTC. It codes for CASMPRGAGKETQYF. V gene TRBV7-2 combines with J gene TRBJ2-5; perhaps TRBD2 as D (6 bases). The CDR3 totals 15 residues. The germline gives CDR1 SGHTA, CDR2 FQGNSA. V was clipped by 7 bases and J by 3 bases, with 18 bases between them.

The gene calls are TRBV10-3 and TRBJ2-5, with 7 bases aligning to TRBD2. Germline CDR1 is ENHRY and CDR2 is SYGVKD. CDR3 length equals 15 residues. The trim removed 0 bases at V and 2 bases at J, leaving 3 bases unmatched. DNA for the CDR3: TGTGCCATCAGTGAGTCAGCGGGGCCTCAAGAGACCCAGTACTTC. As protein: CAISESAGPQETQYF.

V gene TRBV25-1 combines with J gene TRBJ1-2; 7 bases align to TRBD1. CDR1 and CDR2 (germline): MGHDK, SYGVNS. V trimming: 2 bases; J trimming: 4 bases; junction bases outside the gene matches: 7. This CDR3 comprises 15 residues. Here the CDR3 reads CASSEVTGDLYGYTF. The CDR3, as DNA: TGTGCCAGCAGTGAAGTCACAGGGGACCTCTATGGCTACACCTTC.

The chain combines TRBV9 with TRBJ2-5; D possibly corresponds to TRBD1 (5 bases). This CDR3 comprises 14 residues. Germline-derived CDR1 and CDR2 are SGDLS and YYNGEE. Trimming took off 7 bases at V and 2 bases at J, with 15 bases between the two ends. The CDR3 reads CASAARQGQETQYF. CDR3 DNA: TGTGCCAGCGCCGCACGGCAGGGACAAGAGACCCAGTACTTC.

The CDR3 protein is CASTKGTENYGYTF. Written as DNA, the CDR3 is TGTGCCAGCACGAAGGGGACGGAGAACTATGGCTACACCTTC. This rearrangement joins TRBV7-2 to TRBJ1-2, with D perhaps matching TRBD1 (5 bases). The CDR3 totals 14 residues. The germline V gene has CDR1 SGHTA and CDR2 FQGNSA. Trimming removed 7 bases at V and 2 bases at J, with 14 bases between.